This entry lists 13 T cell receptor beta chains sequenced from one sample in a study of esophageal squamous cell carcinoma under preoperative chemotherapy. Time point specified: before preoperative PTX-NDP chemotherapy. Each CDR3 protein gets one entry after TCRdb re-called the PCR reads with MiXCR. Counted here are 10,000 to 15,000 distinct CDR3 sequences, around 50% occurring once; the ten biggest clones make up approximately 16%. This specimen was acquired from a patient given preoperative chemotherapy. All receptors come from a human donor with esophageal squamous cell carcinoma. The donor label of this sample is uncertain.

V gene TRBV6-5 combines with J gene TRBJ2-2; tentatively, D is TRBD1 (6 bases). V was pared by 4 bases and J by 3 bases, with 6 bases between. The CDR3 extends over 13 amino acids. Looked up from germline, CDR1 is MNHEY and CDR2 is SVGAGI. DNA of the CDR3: TGTGCCAGCAGTTCAGGGGACACCGGGGAGCTGTTTTTT. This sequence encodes CASSSGDTGELFF.

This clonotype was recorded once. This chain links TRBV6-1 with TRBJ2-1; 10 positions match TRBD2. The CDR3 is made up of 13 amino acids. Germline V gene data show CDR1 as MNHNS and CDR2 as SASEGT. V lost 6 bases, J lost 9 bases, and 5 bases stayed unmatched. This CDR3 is CASREREGSEQFF. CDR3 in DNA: TGTGCCAGCAGAGAGCGGGAGGGGTCTGAGCAGTTCTTC.

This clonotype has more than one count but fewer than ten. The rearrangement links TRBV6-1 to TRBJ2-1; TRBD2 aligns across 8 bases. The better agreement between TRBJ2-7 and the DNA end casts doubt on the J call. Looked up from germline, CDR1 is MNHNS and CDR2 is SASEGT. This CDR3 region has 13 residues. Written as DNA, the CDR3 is TGTGCCAGCAGTAATCGGGAGGGCAGCGAGCAGTACTTC. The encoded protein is CASSNREGSEQYF.

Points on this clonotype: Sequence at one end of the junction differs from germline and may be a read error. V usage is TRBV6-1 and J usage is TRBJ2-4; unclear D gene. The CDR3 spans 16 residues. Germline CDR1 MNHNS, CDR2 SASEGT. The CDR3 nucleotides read TGTGCCAGCAGTGACTTTTGGCTAAGAGACAAAGATATTCAGTATTTC. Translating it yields CASSDFWLRDKDIQYF.

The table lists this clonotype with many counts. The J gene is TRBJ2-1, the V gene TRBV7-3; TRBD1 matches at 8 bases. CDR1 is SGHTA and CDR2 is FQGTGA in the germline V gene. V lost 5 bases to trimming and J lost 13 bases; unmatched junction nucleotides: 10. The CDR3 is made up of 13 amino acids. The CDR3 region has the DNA TGTGCCAGCAGCCAGGGACAGGCGGAGACCCAGTTCTTC. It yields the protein CASSQGQAETQFF.

The CDR3 nucleotides read TGTGCCAGCAGTGAATCGGGGGGAAGCGACAAAAACACGCAGTACTTC. This sequence encodes CASSESGGSDKNTQYF. J is TRBJ2-4 and V is TRBV6-1, with 7 bases identical to TRBD2. Trimming at V came to 2 bases and at J to 13 bases, leaving 17 bases not matched to a gene. CDR3 length: 16 residues. From germline, CDR1 is MNHNS and CDR2 SASEGT.

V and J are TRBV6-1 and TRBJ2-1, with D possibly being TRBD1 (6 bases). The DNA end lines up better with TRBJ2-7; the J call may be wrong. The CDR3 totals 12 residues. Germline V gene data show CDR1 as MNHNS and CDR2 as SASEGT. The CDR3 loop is CASFTGLETQYF. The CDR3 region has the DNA TGTGCCAGTTTCACAGGGTTGGAGACGCAGTACTTC.

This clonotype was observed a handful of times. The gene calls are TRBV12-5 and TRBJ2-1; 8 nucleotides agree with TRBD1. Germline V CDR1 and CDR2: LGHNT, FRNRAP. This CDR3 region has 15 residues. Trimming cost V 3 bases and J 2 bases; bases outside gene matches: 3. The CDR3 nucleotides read TGTGCTAGTGGTTTCCACAGGGGGACCTACAATGAGCAGTTCTTC. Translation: CASGFHRGTYNEQFF.

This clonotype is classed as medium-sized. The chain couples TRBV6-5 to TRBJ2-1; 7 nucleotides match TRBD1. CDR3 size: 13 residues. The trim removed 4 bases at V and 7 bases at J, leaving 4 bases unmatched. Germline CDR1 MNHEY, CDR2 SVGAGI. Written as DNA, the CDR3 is TGTGCCAGCAGTTCTGGGACAGAAAATGAGCAGTTCTTC. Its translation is CASSSGTENEQFF.

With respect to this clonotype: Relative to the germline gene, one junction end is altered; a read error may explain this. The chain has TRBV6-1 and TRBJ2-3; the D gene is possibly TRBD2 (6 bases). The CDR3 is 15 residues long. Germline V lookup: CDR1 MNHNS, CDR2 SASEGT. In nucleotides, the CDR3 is TGTGCCAGCACCAAGAGGAGGGGTGTCACAGAGACGCAGTATTTT. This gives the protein CASTKRRGVTETQYF.

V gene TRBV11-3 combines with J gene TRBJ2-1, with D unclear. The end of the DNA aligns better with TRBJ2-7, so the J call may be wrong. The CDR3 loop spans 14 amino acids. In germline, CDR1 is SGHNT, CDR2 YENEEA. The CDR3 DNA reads TGTGCCAGCAGCTTAGATGATAACTTCGACGAGCAGTACTTC. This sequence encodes CASSLDDNFDEQYF.

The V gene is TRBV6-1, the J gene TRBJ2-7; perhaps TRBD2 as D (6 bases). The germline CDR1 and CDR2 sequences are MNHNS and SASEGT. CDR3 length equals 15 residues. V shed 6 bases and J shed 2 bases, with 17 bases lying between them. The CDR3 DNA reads TGTGCCAGCAGCAACCCTGGGAGGCTCACCTACGAGCAGTACTTC. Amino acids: CASSNPGRLTYEQYF.

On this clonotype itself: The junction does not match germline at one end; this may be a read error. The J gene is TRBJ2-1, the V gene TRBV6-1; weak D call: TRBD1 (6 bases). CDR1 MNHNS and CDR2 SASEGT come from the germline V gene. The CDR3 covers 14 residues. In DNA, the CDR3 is TGTGCCAGCACCTCTGCGACAGGCCACCCCTGGGGGTACTTC. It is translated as CASTSATGHPWGYF.